This T cell receptor (beta chain) was obtained from a study of blood T cell repertoires in COVID-19. Study overall: T cells, B-cell-depleted T cells, or PBMCs supplied cDNA or gDNA.

Per the study methods: Amplifying reference gene primers gave estimates of nucleated cell counts. Sequencing used immunoSEQ multiplex PCR; TCRdb keeps in-frame clones, though not all of them. For V, J and clone size, that table is used; D and trimming come from the DNA. This sample has 200,000 to 250,000 clones; 84% occur once, and the top ten carry 9.7%. The V and J ends lost 4 bases and 7 bases, in that order; junction bases with no gene match: 11. The CDR3 spans 16 residues. CDR1 and CDR2 (germline): LNHDA, SQIVND (reference sequence). This clonotype originated in a man aged 45-65 years with active or convalescent COVID-19. The sequenced sample was peripheral blood. The V call is TRBV19, the J call TRBJ2-1, with TRBD2 identical over 9 bases. The DNA of the CDR3 is TGTGCCAGTAGTAAACCCTGGGGACTAGCAAGGAATGAGCAGTTCTTC. It translates to CASSKPWGLARNEQFF.